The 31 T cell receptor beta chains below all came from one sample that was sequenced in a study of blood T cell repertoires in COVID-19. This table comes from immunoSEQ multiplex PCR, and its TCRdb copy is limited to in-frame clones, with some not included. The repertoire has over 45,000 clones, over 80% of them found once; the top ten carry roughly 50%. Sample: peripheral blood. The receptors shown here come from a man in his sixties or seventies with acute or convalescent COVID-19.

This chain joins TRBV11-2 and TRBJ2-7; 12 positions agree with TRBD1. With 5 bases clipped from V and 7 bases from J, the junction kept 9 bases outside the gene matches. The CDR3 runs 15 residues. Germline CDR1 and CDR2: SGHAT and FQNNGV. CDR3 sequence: CASSPPGQGAAEQYF. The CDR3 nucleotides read TGTGCCAGCAGCCCACCGGGACAGGGGGCGGCAGAGCAGTACTTC.

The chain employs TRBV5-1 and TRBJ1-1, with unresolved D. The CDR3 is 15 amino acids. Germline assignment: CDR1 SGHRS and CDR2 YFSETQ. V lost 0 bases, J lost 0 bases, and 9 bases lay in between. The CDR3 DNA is TGCGCCAGCAGCTTGGACCCGGGTGTGAACACTGAAGCTTTCTTT. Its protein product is CASSLDPGVNTEAFF.

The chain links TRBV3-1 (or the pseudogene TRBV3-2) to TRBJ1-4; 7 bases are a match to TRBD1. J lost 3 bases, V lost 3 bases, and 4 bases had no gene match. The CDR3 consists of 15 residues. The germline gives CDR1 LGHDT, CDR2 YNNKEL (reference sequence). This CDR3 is CASSQNRGANEKLFF. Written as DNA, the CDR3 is TGTGCCAGCAGCCAGAACAGGGGTGCTAATGAAAAACTGTTTTTT.

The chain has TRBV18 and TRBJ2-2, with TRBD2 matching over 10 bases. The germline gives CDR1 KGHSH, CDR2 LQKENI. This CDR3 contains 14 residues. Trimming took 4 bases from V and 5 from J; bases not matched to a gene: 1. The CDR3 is CASSQLAGTGELFF. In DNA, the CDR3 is TGTGCCAGCTCACAACTAGCGGGGACCGGGGAGCTGTTTTTT.

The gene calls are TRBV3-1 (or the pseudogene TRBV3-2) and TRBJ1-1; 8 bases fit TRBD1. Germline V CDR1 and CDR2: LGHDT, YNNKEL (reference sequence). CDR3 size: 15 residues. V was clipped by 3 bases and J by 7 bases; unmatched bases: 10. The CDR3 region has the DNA TGTGCCAGCAGCCATGAGCCAGGGGGCGCAGGTGAAGCTTTCTTT. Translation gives CASSHEPGGAGEAFF.

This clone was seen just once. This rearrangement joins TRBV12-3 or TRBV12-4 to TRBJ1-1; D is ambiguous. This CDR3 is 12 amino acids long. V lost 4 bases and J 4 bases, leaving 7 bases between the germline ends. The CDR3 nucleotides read TGTGCCAGCAGTTCAGTCACCACTGAAGCTTTCTTT. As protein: CASSSVTTEAFF.

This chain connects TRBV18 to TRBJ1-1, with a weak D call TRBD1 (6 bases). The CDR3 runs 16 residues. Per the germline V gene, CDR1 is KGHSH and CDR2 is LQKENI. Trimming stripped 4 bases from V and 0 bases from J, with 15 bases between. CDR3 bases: TGTGCCAGCTCACTAAACTACAGGGCTATGAACACTGAAGCTTTCTTT. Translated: CASSLNYRAMNTEAFF.

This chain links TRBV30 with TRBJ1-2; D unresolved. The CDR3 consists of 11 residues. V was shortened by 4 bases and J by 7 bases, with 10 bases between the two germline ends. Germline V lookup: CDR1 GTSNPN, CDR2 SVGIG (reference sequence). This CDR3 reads CAWKEVAGYTF. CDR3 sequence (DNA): TGTGCCTGGAAGGAGGTCGCTGGCTACACCTTC. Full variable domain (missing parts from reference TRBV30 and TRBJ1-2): SQTIHQWPATLVQPVGSPLSLECTVEGTSNPNLYWYRQAAGRGLQLLFYSVGIGQISSEVPQNLSASRPQDRQFILSSKKLLLSDSGFYLCAWKEVAGYTFGSGTRLTVV.

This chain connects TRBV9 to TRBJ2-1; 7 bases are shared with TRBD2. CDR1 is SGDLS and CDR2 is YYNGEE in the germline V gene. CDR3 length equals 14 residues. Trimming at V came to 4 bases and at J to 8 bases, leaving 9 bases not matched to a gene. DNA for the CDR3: TGTGCCAGCAGCCTGGGACTATCCCTCTATGAGCAGTTCTTC. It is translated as CASSLGLSLYEQFF.

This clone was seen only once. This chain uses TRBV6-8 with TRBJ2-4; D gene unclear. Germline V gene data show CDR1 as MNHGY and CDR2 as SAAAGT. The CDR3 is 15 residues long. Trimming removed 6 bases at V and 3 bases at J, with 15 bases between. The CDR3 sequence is CASSPVVAGKNIQYF. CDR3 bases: TGTGCCAGCAGCCCGGTCGTGGCAGGCAAAAACATTCAGTACTTC.

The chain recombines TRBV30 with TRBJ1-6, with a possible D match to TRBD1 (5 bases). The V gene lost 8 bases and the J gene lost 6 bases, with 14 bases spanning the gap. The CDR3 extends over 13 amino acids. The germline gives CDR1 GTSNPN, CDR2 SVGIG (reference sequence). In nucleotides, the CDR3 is TGTGCCGGCCGACAGAAATTTAATTCACCCCTCCACTTT. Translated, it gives CAGRQKFNSPLHF.

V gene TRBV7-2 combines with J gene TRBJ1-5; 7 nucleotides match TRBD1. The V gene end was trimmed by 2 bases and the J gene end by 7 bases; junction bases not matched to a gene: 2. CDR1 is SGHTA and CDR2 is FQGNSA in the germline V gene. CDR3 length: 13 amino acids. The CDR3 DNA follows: TGTGCCAGCAGCTTACCAGGGGGACAGCCCCAGCATTTT. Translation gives CASSLPGGQPQHF. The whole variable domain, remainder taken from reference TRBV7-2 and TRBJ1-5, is GAGVSQSPSNKVTEKGKDVELRCDPISGHTALYWYRQSLGQGLEFLIYFQGNSAPDKSGLPSDRFSAERTGGSVSTLTIQRTQQEDSAVYLCASSLPGGQPQHFGDGTRLSIL.

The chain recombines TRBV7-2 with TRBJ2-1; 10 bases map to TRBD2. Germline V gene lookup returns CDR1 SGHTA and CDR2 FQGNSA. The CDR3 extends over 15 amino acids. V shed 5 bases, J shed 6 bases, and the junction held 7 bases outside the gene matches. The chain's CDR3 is CASSVGLASSNEQFF. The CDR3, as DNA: TGTGCCAGCAGCGTGGGACTAGCGTCGAGCAATGAGCAGTTCTTC.

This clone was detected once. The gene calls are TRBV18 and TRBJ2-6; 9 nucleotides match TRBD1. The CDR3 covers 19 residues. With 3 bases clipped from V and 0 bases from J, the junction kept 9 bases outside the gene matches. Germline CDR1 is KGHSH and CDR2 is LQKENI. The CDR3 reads CASSPSTGTGYSGANVLTF. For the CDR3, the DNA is TGTGCCAGCTCACCTAGCACCGGGACAGGGTACTCTGGGGCCAACGTCCTGACTTTC.

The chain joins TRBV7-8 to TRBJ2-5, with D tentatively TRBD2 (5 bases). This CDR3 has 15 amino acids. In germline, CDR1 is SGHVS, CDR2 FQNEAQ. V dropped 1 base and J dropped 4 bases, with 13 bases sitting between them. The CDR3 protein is CASSLVGGLTETQYF. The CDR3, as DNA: TGTGCCAGCAGCTTAGTAGGCGGGCTGACAGAGACCCAGTACTTC.

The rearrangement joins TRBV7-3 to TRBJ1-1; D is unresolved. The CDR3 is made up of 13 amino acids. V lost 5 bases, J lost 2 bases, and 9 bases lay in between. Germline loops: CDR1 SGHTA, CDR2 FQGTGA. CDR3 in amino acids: CASSPSPNTEAFF. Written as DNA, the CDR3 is TGTGCCAGCAGCCCCTCCCCCAACACTGAAGCTTTCTTT.

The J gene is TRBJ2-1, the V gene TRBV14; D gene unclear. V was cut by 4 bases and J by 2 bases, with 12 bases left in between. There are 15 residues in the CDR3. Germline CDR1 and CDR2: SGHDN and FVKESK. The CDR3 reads CASSPRYSAYNEQFF. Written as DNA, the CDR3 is TGTGCCAGCAGCCCCCGGTACAGTGCCTACAATGAGCAGTTCTTC.

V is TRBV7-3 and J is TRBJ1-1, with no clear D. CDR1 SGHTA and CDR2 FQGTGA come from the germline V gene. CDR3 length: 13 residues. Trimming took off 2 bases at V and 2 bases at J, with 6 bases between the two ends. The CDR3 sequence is CASSLVRNTEAFF. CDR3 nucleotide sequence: TGTGCCAGCAGCTTAGTCAGAAACACTGAAGCTTTCTTT.

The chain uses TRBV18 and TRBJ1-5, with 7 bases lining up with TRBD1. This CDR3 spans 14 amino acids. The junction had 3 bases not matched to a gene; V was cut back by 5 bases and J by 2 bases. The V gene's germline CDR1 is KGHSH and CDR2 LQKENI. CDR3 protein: CASSVGTGNQPQHF. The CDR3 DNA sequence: TGTGCCAGCTCAGTTGGGACAGGCAATCAGCCCCAGCATTTT.

In DNA form, the CDR3 reads TGTGCCAGCACCCAGGACAGGGCAGAAAAACTGTTTTTT. Encoded protein: CASTQDRAEKLFF. The chain is built from TRBV28 and TRBJ1-4, with 8 bases that match TRBD1. The V segment lost 7 bases and the J segment 8 bases; nucleotides outside the gene matches: 6. This CDR3 is built from 13 residues. The germline gives CDR1 MDHEN, CDR2 SYDVKM.

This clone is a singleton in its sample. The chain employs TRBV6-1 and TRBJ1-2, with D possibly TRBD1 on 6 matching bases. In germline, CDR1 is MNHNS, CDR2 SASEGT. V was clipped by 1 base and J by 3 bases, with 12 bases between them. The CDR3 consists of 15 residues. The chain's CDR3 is CASSEGPGAYYGYTF. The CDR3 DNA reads TGTGCCAGCAGTGAAGGTCCAGGGGCCTACTATGGCTACACCTTC.

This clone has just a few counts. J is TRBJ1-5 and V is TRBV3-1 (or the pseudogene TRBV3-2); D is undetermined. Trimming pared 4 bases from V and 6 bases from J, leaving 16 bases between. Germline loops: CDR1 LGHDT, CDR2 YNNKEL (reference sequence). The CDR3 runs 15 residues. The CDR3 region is CASSRSRVEGQPQHF. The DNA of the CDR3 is TGTGCCAGCAGCCGAAGTCGGGTAGAAGGTCAGCCCCAGCATTTT.

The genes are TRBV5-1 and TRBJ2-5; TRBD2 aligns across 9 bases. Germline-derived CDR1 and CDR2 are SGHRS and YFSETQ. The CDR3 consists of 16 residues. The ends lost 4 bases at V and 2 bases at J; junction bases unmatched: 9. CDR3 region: CASSTLAGAKQETQYF. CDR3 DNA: TGCGCCAGCAGCACCTTAGCGGGGGCAAAACAAGAGACCCAGTACTTC. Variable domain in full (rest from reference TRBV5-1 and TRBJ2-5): KAGVTQTPRYLIKTRGQQVTLSCSPISGHRSVSWYQQTPGQGLQFLFEYFSETQRNKGNFPGRFSGRQFSNSRSEMNVSTLELGDSALYLCASSTLAGAKQETQYFGPGTRLLVL.

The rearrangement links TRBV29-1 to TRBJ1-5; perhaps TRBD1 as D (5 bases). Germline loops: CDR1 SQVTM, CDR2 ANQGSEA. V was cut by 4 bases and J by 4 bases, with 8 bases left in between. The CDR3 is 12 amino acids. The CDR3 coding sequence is TGCAGCGTTGGGACAAGAAATCAGCCCCAGCATTTT. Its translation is CSVGTRNQPQHF. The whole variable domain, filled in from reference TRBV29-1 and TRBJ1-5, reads SAVISQKPSRDICQRGTSLTIQCQVDSQVTMMFWYRQQPGQSLTLIATANQGSEATYESGFVIDKFPISRPNLTFSTLTVSNMSPEDSSIYLCSVGTRNQPQHFGDGTRLSIL.

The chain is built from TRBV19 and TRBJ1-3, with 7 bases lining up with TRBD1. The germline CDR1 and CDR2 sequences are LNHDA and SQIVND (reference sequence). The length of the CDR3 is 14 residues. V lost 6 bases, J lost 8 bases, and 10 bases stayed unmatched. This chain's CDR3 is CASRTSTGRDTIYF. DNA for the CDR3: TGTGCCAGTAGAACCTCGACAGGGAGAGACACCATATATTTT.

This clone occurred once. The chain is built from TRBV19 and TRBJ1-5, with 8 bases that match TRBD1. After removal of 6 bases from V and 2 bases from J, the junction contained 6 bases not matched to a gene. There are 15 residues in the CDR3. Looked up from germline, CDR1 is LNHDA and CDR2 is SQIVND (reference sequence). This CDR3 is CASSMDRAGNQPQHF. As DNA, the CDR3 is TGTGCCAGTAGCATGGACAGGGCAGGCAATCAGCCCCAGCATTTT.

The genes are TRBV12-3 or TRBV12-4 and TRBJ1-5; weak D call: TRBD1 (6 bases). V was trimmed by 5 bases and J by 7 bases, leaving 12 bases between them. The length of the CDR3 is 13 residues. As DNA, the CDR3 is TGTGCCAGCAGTCAAAAGGGGGACCAGCCCCAGCATTTT. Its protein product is CASSQKGDQPQHF.

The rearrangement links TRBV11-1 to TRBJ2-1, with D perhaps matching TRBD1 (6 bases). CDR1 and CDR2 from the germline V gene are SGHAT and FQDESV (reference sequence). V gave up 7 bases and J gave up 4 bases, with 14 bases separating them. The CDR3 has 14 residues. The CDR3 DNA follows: TGTGCCAGCAATCCCAGGGGATTATACAATGAGCAGTTCTTC. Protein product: CASNPRGLYNEQFF.

This chain's CDR3 is CASSARTVNQPQHF. The CDR3, as DNA: TGTGCCAGCTCTGCCCGGACAGTCAATCAGCCCCAGCATTTT. The chain joins TRBV2 to TRBJ1-5, with D possibly TRBD1 on 6 matching bases. V was clipped by 8 bases and J by 3 bases, with 14 bases between them. From germline, CDR1 is SNHLY and CDR2 FYNNEI. The CDR3 runs to 14 residues.

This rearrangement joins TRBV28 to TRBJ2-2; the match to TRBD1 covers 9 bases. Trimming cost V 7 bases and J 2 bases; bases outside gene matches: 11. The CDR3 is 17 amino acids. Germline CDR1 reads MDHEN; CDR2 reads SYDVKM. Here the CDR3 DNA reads TGTGCCAGCACCCCGAGAGGGACAGGGAGAAACACCGGGGAGCTGTTTTTT. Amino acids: CASTPRGTGRNTGELFF.

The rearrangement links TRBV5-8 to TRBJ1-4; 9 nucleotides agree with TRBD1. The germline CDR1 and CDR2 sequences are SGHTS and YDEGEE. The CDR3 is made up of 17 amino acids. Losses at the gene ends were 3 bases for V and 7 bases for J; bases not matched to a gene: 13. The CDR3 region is CASSSLPPGQGREKLFF. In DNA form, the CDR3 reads TGTGCCAGCAGCTCACTCCCCCCGGGACAGGGTCGTGAAAAACTGTTTTTT.